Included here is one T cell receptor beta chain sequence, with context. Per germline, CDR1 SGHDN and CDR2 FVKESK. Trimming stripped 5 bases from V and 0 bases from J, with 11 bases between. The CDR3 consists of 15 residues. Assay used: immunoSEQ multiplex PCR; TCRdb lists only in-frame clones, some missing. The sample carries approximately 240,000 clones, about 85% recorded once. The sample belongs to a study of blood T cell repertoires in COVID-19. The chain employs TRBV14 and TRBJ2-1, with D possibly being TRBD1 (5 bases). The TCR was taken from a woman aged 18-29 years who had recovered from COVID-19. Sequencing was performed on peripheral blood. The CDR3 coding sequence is TGTGCCAGCAGCTCCGGACATCTCTCCTACAATGAGCAGTTCTTC. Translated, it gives CASSSGHLSYNEQFF. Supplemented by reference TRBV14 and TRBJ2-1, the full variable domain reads EAGVTQFPSHSVIEKGQTVTLRCDPISGHDNLYWYRRVMGKEIKFLLHFVKESKQDESGMPNNRFLAERTGGTYSTLKVQPAELEDSGVYFCASSSGHLSYNEQFFGPGTRLTVL.